A selection of T cell receptor beta chains follows, all from one sample in a study of OX40 agonist ivuxolimab in advanced cancers. The data were produced by immunoSEQ multiplex PCR, yet TCRdb's version contains in-frame clones alone and is incomplete. This table has some 70,000 clones, approximately 93% appearing once. Sequenced here: CD4+ or CD8+ T cells sorted from blood, sampled in a trial of the OX40 agonist ivuxolimab. These TCRs come from an adult with an advanced solid tumor such as melanoma, head and neck, liver or kidney cancer. Each CDR3 is given with its conserved first and last residue. Fields, in order: D gene, J gene, V gene, CDR3 length, clone size, CDR3 DNA, CDR3 protein. D genes are given only for firm matches. Clone sizes are given selectively: once, few, many, or a class where the clone is expanded.

d_gene: -; j_gene: TRBJ2-3; v_gene: TRBV5-1; len: 15; abundance: -; CDR3nt: TGCGCCAGCAGCTTGATCCCTATCGGAGCCGATACGCAGTATTTT; CDR3aa: CASSLIPIGADTQYF
d_gene: -; j_gene: TRBJ2-7; v_gene: TRBV5-6; len: 17; abundance: -; CDR3nt: TGTGCCAGCAGCTTAAGGAGGACGGGGGTGTGGGCAGGGGAGCAGTACTTC; CDR3aa: CASSLRRTGVWAGEQYF
d_gene: TRBD1; j_gene: TRBJ1-1; v_gene: TRBV2; len: 14; abundance: -; CDR3nt: TGTGCCAGCAGTGGCCAGGGGGAGAACACTGAAGCTTTCTTT; CDR3aa: CASSGQGENTEAFF
d_gene: -; j_gene: TRBJ1-2; v_gene: TRBV4-3; len: 14; abundance: -; CDR3nt: TGCGCCAGCAGCCAAGACCGTGGGGGCTGGGGCTACACCTTC; CDR3aa: CASSQDRGGWGYTF
d_gene: -; j_gene: TRBJ1-2; v_gene: TRBV4-1; len: 15; abundance: -; CDR3nt: TGCGCCAGCAGCCATGGAGGAGGAAAGGGCTATGGCTACACCTTC; CDR3aa: CASSHGGGKGYGYTF
d_gene: TRBD2; j_gene: TRBJ2-1; v_gene: TRBV18; len: 15; abundance: -; CDR3nt: TGTGCCAGCTCACCAAGGCTAGCGGAGAACAATGAGCAGTTCTTC; CDR3aa: CASSPRLAENNEQFF
d_gene: TRBD1; j_gene: TRBJ1-2; v_gene: TRBV5-6; len: 12; abundance: -; CDR3nt: TGTGCCAGCAGCCGGACAGGGTTTGGCTACACCTTC; CDR3aa: CASSRTGFGYTF
d_gene: -; j_gene: TRBJ2-3; v_gene: TRBV18; len: 14; abundance: -; CDR3nt: TGTGCCAGCTCACGTAGACAAAACACAGATACGCAGTATTTT; CDR3aa: CASSRRQNTDTQYF
d_gene: -; j_gene: TRBJ1-2; v_gene: TRBV7-2; len: 12; abundance: -; CDR3nt: TGTGCCAGCAGCTTTAACGGTGGAGGCTACACCTTC; CDR3aa: CASSFNGGGYTF
d_gene: TRBD2; j_gene: TRBJ2-7; v_gene: TRBV7-8; len: 17; abundance: -; CDR3nt: TGTGCCAGCAGCCACAGACTAGCGGGAGGCTTAACCTACGAGCAGTACTTC; CDR3aa: CASSHRLAGGLTYEQYF
d_gene: -; j_gene: TRBJ2-3; v_gene: TRBV7-2; len: 16; abundance: -; CDR3nt: TGTGCCAGCAGCTTACGGCGGGGATATAGCACAGATACGCAGTATTTT; CDR3aa: CASSLRRGYSTDTQYF
d_gene: -; j_gene: TRBJ2-1; v_gene: TRBV21-1; len: 17; abundance: -; CDR3nt: TGTGCCAGCAGCAAAGGGGACAGGCGTAGGACCTACAATGAGCAGTTCTTC; CDR3aa: CASSKGDRRRTYNEQFF
d_gene: -; j_gene: TRBJ1-4; v_gene: TRBV2; len: 13; abundance: -; CDR3nt: TGTGCCAGCAGTAAGCGAACCGGTGAAAAACTGTTTTTT; CDR3aa: CASSKRTGEKLFF
d_gene: -; j_gene: TRBJ2-7; v_gene: TRBV6-5; len: 12; abundance: -; CDR3nt: TGTGCCAGCAGTGATTTGGGGGACGAGCAGTACTTC; CDR3aa: CASSDLGDEQYF
d_gene: -; j_gene: TRBJ2-5; v_gene: TRBV7-2; len: 15; abundance: -; CDR3nt: TGTGCCAGCAGCTTAGATCAGAGGCGGCAAGAGACCCAGTACTTC; CDR3aa: CASSLDQRRQETQYF
d_gene: -; j_gene: TRBJ2-1; v_gene: TRBV10-1; len: 16; abundance: -; CDR3nt: TGCGCCAGCAGTGAAATTATAAGGGCCGATAGCAATGAGCAGTTCTTC; CDR3aa: CASSEIIRADSNEQFF
d_gene: TRBD2; j_gene: TRBJ2-5; v_gene: TRBV11-2; len: 14; abundance: once; CDR3nt: TGTGCCAGCAGCTTTAGCGGGCTCCAAGAGACCCAGTACTTC; CDR3aa: CASSFSGLQETQYF
d_gene: TRBD2; j_gene: TRBJ2-1; v_gene: TRBV19; len: 16; abundance: once; CDR3nt: TGTGCCAGTACCCTACATGCTAGCGGGGAATACAATGAGCAGTTCTTC; CDR3aa: CASTLHASGEYNEQFF
d_gene: TRBD2; j_gene: TRBJ2-1; v_gene: TRBV18; len: 17; abundance: -; CDR3nt: TGTGCCAGCTCAACCGGGACTAGCGGGGGTTTCTACAATGAGCAGTTCTTC; CDR3aa: CASSTGTSGGFYNEQFF
d_gene: -; j_gene: TRBJ2-3; v_gene: TRBV11-2; len: 12; abundance: -; CDR3nt: TGTGCCAGCAGCTTAGTGTCAGATACGCAGTATTTT; CDR3aa: CASSLVSDTQYF
d_gene: -; j_gene: TRBJ2-3; v_gene: TRBV6-6; len: 15; abundance: -; CDR3nt: TGTGCCAGCAATCCTCAGGGCGTTGGCACAGATACGCAGTATTTT; CDR3aa: CASNPQGVGTDTQYF
d_gene: TRBD1; j_gene: TRBJ2-2; v_gene: TRBV30; len: 17; abundance: -; CDR3nt: TGTGCCTGGAGTGTTTTATTAGGGACAGGGGGCTCCGGGGAGCTGTTTTTT; CDR3aa: CAWSVLLGTGGSGELFF
d_gene: TRBD2; j_gene: TRBJ2-1; v_gene: TRBV5-4; len: 15; abundance: -; CDR3nt: TGTGCCAGCAGCTCTCAGCGGGAGCAGGACAATGAGCAGTTCTTC; CDR3aa: CASSSQREQDNEQFF
d_gene: -; j_gene: TRBJ1-1; v_gene: TRBV6-6; len: 16; abundance: -; CDR3nt: TGTGCCAGCAGTTACTCCACAACAGGGATGAACACTGAAGCTTTCTTT; CDR3aa: CASSYSTTGMNTEAFF
d_gene: -; j_gene: TRBJ1-1; v_gene: TRBV15; len: 14; abundance: -; CDR3nt: TGTGCCACCAGCAGATTTGGCGGGGAGTCAGAAGCTTTCTTT; CDR3aa: CATSRFGGESEAFF
d_gene: TRBD1; j_gene: TRBJ2-3; v_gene: TRBV5-1; len: 17; abundance: -; CDR3nt: TGCGCCAGCAGCTTACGCGAAGGGACAGGGGGGACAGATACGCAGTATTTT; CDR3aa: CASSLREGTGGTDTQYF
d_gene: -; j_gene: TRBJ1-1; v_gene: TRBV30; len: 13; abundance: -; CDR3nt: TGTGCCTGGAGTGGGGACCGAGAGACTGAAGCTTTCTTT; CDR3aa: CAWSGDRETEAFF
d_gene: TRBD1; j_gene: TRBJ1-1; v_gene: TRBV4-1; len: 14; abundance: -; CDR3nt: TGCGCCAGCAGCCAATCAGGGGGCAGGACTGAAGCTTTCTTT; CDR3aa: CASSQSGGRTEAFF
d_gene: -; j_gene: TRBJ1-2; v_gene: TRBV4-1; len: 15; abundance: -; CDR3nt: TGCGCCAGCAGCCAAGGTCAGACAGTCAACTATGGCTACACCTTC; CDR3aa: CASSQGQTVNYGYTF
d_gene: -; j_gene: TRBJ1-4; v_gene: TRBV4-2; len: 16; abundance: -; CDR3nt: TGTGCCAGCAGCCAAGAAGGAGGACCGCTTAAGGAAAAACTGTTTTTT; CDR3aa: CASSQEGGPLKEKLFF
d_gene: TRBD2; j_gene: TRBJ2-3; v_gene: TRBV11-2; len: 16; abundance: -; CDR3nt: TGTGCCAGCAGCTTACGGGCTAGCGGAAGCACAGATACGCAGTATTTT; CDR3aa: CASSLRASGSTDTQYF
d_gene: TRBD1; j_gene: TRBJ1-4; v_gene: TRBV7-2; len: 14; abundance: -; CDR3nt: TGTGCCAGCAGCCGAAGACAGGGGAAGGAAAAACTGTTTTTT; CDR3aa: CASSRRQGKEKLFF
d_gene: -; j_gene: TRBJ1-1; v_gene: TRBV5-1; len: 13; abundance: -; CDR3nt: TGCGCCAGCAGCTGGAGGGGGGACACTGAAGCTTTCTTT; CDR3aa: CASSWRGDTEAFF
d_gene: -; j_gene: TRBJ1-4; v_gene: TRBV30; len: 15; abundance: -; CDR3nt: TGTGCCTGGAGTGTATTGGGGGGCACTAATGAAAAACTGTTTTTT; CDR3aa: CAWSVLGGTNEKLFF
d_gene: -; j_gene: TRBJ2-5; v_gene: TRBV4-1; len: 13; abundance: -; CDR3nt: TGCGCCAGCAGCCCAGTATCGCCAGAGACCCAGTACTTC; CDR3aa: CASSPVSPETQYF
d_gene: -; j_gene: TRBJ2-3; v_gene: TRBV7-2; len: 14; abundance: -; CDR3nt: TGTGCCAGCAGCTTAGGGGGCCCGACAGATACGCAGTATTTT; CDR3aa: CASSLGGPTDTQYF
d_gene: -; j_gene: TRBJ2-2; v_gene: TRBV7-2; len: 15; abundance: few; CDR3nt: TGTGCCAGCTCCAAAAGGAGGGGGCACGCCGGGGAGCTGTTTTTT; CDR3aa: CASSKRRGHAGELFF
d_gene: TRBD2; j_gene: TRBJ2-7; v_gene: TRBV28; len: 17; abundance: -; CDR3nt: TGTGCCAGCAGTCCTGATCTGACTAGCCTAAGCTCCTACGAGCAGTACTTC; CDR3aa: CASSPDLTSLSSYEQYF
d_gene: -; j_gene: TRBJ1-5; v_gene: TRBV4-1; len: 15; abundance: few; CDR3nt: TGCGCCAGCAGCCAAAGGGCGGGAGGCAATCAGCCCCAGCATTTT; CDR3aa: CASSQRAGGNQPQHF
d_gene: TRBD2; j_gene: TRBJ2-7; v_gene: TRBV5-4; len: 14; abundance: once; CDR3nt: TGTGCCAGCAAGGCCCGGGGGGGACCCTACGAGCAGTACTTC; CDR3aa: CASKARGGPYEQYF
d_gene: -; j_gene: TRBJ2-3; v_gene: TRBV5-8; len: 12; abundance: -; CDR3nt: TGTGCCAGCAGCTTGCCCGGGGTAGCCCAGTATTTT; CDR3aa: CASSLPGVAQYF
d_gene: TRBD2; j_gene: TRBJ2-7; v_gene: TRBV28; len: 15; abundance: -; CDR3nt: TGTGCCAGCCTTCTGAGAGCGGGAGGGACCTACGAGCAGTACTTC; CDR3aa: CASLLRAGGTYEQYF
d_gene: -; j_gene: TRBJ1-5; v_gene: TRBV11-2; len: 14; abundance: -; CDR3nt: TGTGCCAGCAGCGTCGACAGATACAATCAGCCCCAGCATTTT; CDR3aa: CASSVDRYNQPQHF
d_gene: -; j_gene: TRBJ1-3; v_gene: TRBV28; len: 14; abundance: -; CDR3nt: TGTGCCAGCAGCCCGGGGGGGGTTGGAAACACCATATATTTT; CDR3aa: CASSPGGVGNTIYF
d_gene: -; j_gene: TRBJ2-7; v_gene: TRBV6-5; len: 16; abundance: -; CDR3nt: TGTGCCAGCAGTTACTCCGGGACGTGGAGCTCCTACGAGCAGTACTTC; CDR3aa: CASSYSGTWSSYEQYF
d_gene: TRBD1; j_gene: TRBJ2-1; v_gene: TRBV18; len: 14; abundance: -; CDR3nt: TGTGCCAGCTCATCCACGGGACAGGGACTGAAGCAGTTCTTC; CDR3aa: CASSSTGQGLKQFF
d_gene: -; j_gene: TRBJ1-1; v_gene: TRBV5-6; len: 13; abundance: -; CDR3nt: TGTGCCAGCAGCTTGGCCGACGACACTGAAGCTTTCTTT; CDR3aa: CASSLADDTEAFF
d_gene: -; j_gene: TRBJ2-3; v_gene: TRBV7-8; len: 16; abundance: -; CDR3nt: TGTGCCAGCAGCTTTTCCGGGACGTCGAACACAGATACGCAGTATTTT; CDR3aa: CASSFSGTSNTDTQYF